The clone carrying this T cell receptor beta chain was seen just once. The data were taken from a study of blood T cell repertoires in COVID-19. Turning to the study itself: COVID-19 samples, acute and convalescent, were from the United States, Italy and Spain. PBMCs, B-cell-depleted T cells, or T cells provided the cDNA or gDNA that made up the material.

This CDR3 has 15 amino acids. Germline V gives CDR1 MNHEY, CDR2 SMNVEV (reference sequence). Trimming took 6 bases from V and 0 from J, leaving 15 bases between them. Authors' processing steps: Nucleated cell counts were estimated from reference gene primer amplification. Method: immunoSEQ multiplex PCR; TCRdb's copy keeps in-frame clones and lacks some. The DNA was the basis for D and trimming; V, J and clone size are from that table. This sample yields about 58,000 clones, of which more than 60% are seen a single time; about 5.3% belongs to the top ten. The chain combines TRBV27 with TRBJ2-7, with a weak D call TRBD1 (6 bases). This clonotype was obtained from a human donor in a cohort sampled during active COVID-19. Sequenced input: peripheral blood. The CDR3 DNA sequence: TGTGCCAGCAGCCGGACAGCTTACAGCTCCTACGAGCAGTACTTC. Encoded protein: CASSRTAYSSYEQYF.